The rows below give T cell receptor beta chains drawn from one sample of a study of blood T cell repertoires in COVID-19. Sequencing used immunoSEQ multiplex PCR; TCRdb keeps in-frame clones, though not all of them. The sample records about 180,000 clones, approximately 85% being singletons. The specimen sequenced was peripheral blood. These receptors all come from a man in his 60s with acute or convalescent COVID-19. CDR3s include the opening cysteine and the closing phenylalanine or tryptophan. Fields, in order: V gene, clone size, J gene, D gene, CDR3 DNA, CDR3 protein. A D gene is named only where the DNA matches it firmly. Part of the rows lack a size; the others show once, few, many or a class for expanded clones.

V: TRBV7-9; size: .; J: TRBJ2-3; D: TRBD2; DNA: TGTGCCAGCAGCTTAAAAGGACTAGCGGGAGATACGCAGTATTTT; CDR3: CASSLKGLAGDTQYF
V: TRBV18; size: .; J: TRBJ2-5; D: TRBD1; DNA: TGTGCCAGCTCACCAACTCAGGGGGCGCGGGAGACCCAGTACTTC; CDR3: CASSPTQGARETQYF
V: TRBV5-4; size: .; J: TRBJ1-2; D: .; DNA: TGTGCCAGCAGATCCGGACTGGGATACACCTTC; CDR3: CASRSGLGYTF
V: TRBV6-5; size: .; J: TRBJ2-4; D: .; DNA: TGTGCCAGCAGCGGGGGGCAGGGTTACATTCAGTACTTC; CDR3: CASSGGQGYIQYF
V: TRBV28; size: once; J: TRBJ2-5; D: .; DNA: TGTGCCAGCCTCACGGGGCAAGAGACCCAGTACTTC; CDR3: CASLTGQETQYF
V: TRBV7-9; size: .; J: TRBJ2-7; D: .; DNA: TGTGCCAGCAGCTTACTCCCCTACGAGCAGTACTTC; CDR3: CASSLLPYEQYF
V: TRBV28; size: .; J: TRBJ2-7; D: TRBD1; DNA: TGTGCCAGCAGGGCGGACAGGGTGGTCGAGCAGTACTTC; CDR3: CASRADRVVEQYF
V: TRBV6-5; size: .; J: TRBJ2-7; D: .; DNA: TGTGCCACCTTCTTCGGAGCGGGCCATTCCTACGAGCAGTACTTC; CDR3: CATFFGAGHSYEQYF
V: TRBV28; size: .; J: TRBJ2-7; D: .; DNA: TGTGCCAGCAGTTTGCGCAGGGGACAAGCCCGCCTTAGCTCCTACGAGCAGTACTTC; CDR3: CASSLRRGQARLSSYEQYF
V: TRBV30; size: few; J: TRBJ2-7; D: .; DNA: TGTGCCTGGAGTCCCCCTGGGCGGGGTGCCTACGAGCAGTACTTC; CDR3: CAWSPPGRGAYEQYF
V: TRBV5-5; size: .; J: TRBJ2-1; D: TRBD2; DNA: TGTGCCAGCAGCCCTCTTAGCGGGAGGGGAGAAAATGAGCAGTTCTTC; CDR3: CASSPLSGRGENEQFF
V: TRBV7-8; size: .; J: TRBJ2-1; D: TRBD2; DNA: TGTGCCAGCAGCCCATCGTTAGGTAGCGGGAGGAGGAATGAGCAGTTCTTC; CDR3: CASSPSLGSGRRNEQFF
V: TRBV2; size: .; J: TRBJ2-3; D: .; DNA: TGTGCCAGCAGCCCCCTAGATACGCAGTATTTT; CDR3: CASSPLDTQYF